This TCR beta chain was recovered during a study of CD8+ T cells in alopecia areata. Study overall: Each of the treated patients was given oral tofacitinib, 5 to 10 mg twice daily, for moderate-to-severe alopecia areata.

This CDR3 is 18 amino acids long. The germline gives CDR1 MGHRA, CDR2 YSYEKL. V lost 1 base, J lost 0 bases, and 8 bases stayed unmatched. Extracted RNA was reverse transcribed, and the resulting cDNA served as sequencing template. This table comes from immunoSEQ multiplex PCR, and its TCRdb copy is limited to in-frame clones, with some not included. In the table there are more than 110,000 clones, around 50% of which are singletons. Sequences were derived from CD4+ T cells sorted from blood, sampled at week 0. This sequence joins TRBV4-1 and TRBJ2-5, with 10 positions matching TRBD2. This TCR came from a human donor with alopecia areata. CDR3 sequence reads: CASSQGITSGAYQETQYF. The CDR3 nucleotides are TGCGCCAGCAGCCAAGGGATTACTAGCGGGGCGTACCAAGAGACCCAGTACTTC.